Listed here are 28 T cell receptor beta chains from one sample, sequenced in a study of CD8 T cells in Susac syndrome. The RNA input was roughly 0.45 to 1 ug, and it was reverse transcribed with random hexamers. TCRdb fed the immunoSEQ multiplex PCR reads into MiXCR, producing one record per CDR3 protein. The data show under 200,000 distinct CDR3 sequences, around 94% seen once. The sample was CD4+ T cells from PBMCs. These receptors originate from a human donor in good health.

The V and J genes are TRBV5-6 and TRBJ2-3; D is possibly TRBD2 (7 bases). CDR3 size: 18 residues. Germline CDR1 and CDR2: SGHDT and YYEEEE. Trimming shortened V by 1 base and J by 2 bases, and 20 bases separated the two germline ends. As DNA, the CDR3 is TGTGCCAGCAGCTTGTTTGGGGCTTCGGCGGGGGCCACAGATACGCAGTATTTT. It specifies CASSLFGASAGATDTQYF. The full variable domain, completed using reference TRBV5-6 and TRBJ2-3, is DAGVTQSPTHLIKTRGQQVTLRCSPKSGHDTVSWYQQALGQGPQFIFQYYEEEERQRGNFPDRFSGHQFPNYSSELNVNALLLGDSALYLCASSLFGASAGATDTQYFGPGTRLTVL.

This clonotype has only a few counts. The gene calls are TRBV7-9 and TRBJ2-1; D remains unclear. The CDR3 has 12 amino acids. The V end was cut by 5 bases, the J end by 0 bases, with 2 bases between. CDR1 and CDR2 (germline): SEHNR, FQNEAQ (reference sequence). In DNA form, the CDR3 reads TGTGCCAGCAGCCCCTCCTACAATGAGCAGTTCTTC. Protein: CASSPSYNEQFF. Supplemented by reference TRBV7-9 and TRBJ2-1, the full variable domain reads DTGVSQNPRHKITKRGQNVTFRCDPISEHNRLYWYRQTLGQGPEFLTYFQNEAQLEKSRLLSDRFSAERPKGSFSTLEIQRTEQGDSAMYLCASSPSYNEQFFGPGTRLTVL.

The V and J genes are TRBV20-1 and TRBJ2-7; D is possibly TRBD1 (7 bases). Per germline, CDR1 DFQATT and CDR2 SNEGSKA (reference sequence). The V end lost 5 bases, the J end lost 3 bases, and 11 bases lay between the germline ends. The CDR3 is 12 amino acids. CDR3 bases: TGCAGTGCTCACAGGGGAGGCTACGAGCAGTACTTC. It codes for CSAHRGGYEQYF.

V is TRBV9 and J is TRBJ2-3, with D hard to call. Germline-derived CDR1 and CDR2 are SGDLS and YYNGEE. V was shortened by 7 bases and J by 6 bases, with 15 bases between the two germline ends. This CDR3 contains 13 residues. CDR3 sequence reads: CASAFDAGDTQYF. In DNA form, the CDR3 reads TGTGCCAGCGCGTTTGATGCCGGGGATACGCAGTATTTT. Filled out from reference TRBV9 and TRBJ2-3, the complete variable domain reads DSGVTQTPKHLITATGQRVTLRCSPRSGDLSVYWYQQSLDQGLQFLIQYYNGEERAKGNILERFSAQQFPDLHSELNLSSLELGDSALYFCASAFDAGDTQYFGPGTRLTVL.

V usage is TRBV4-3 and J usage is TRBJ2-6; TRBD1 might be the D (6 bases). CDR3 length: 17 amino acids. Between the trimmed V and J ends, which lost 3 bases and 2 bases, there was a span of 14 bases. In germline, CDR1 is LGHNA, CDR2 YSLEER. CDR3 in amino acids: CASSHDYRVAGANVLTF. CDR3 in DNA: TGCGCCAGCAGCCATGACTACAGGGTGGCTGGGGCCAACGTCCTGACTTTC.

V is TRBV9 and J is TRBJ2-7; 8 positions match TRBD1. J lost 1 base, V lost 4 bases, and 4 bases had no gene match. Germline CDR1 and CDR2: SGDLS and YYNGEE. This CDR3 comprises 14 residues. CDR3 sequence (DNA): TGTGCCAGCAGCATCACAGGGGGGTCCTACGAGCAGTACTTC. This sequence encodes CASSITGGSYEQYF.

This sequence joins TRBV10-3 and TRBJ2-6, with D possibly being TRBD2 (6 bases). V lost 8 bases to trimming and J lost 3 bases, with 8 bases between them. Germline assignment: CDR1 ENHRY and CDR2 SYGVKD. There are 13 residues in the CDR3. The CDR3: CAIRGFGANVLTF. The CDR3 coding sequence is TGTGCCATCCGGGGGTTTGGGGCCAACGTCCTGACTTTC.

The V call is TRBV20-1, the J call TRBJ2-3; D is unclear. V gave up 2 bases and J gave up 3 bases, with 9 bases separating them. Germline V gene sequence: CDR1 DFQATT, CDR2 SNEGSKA (reference sequence). This CDR3 is built from 13 residues. Here the CDR3 reads CSARPQMTDTQYF. The DNA for the CDR3 is TGCAGTGCTAGACCCCAAATGACAGATACGCAGTATTTT.

This sequence joins TRBV9 and TRBJ2-2; tentative D call: TRBD2 (5 bases). Germline V lookup: CDR1 SGDLS, CDR2 YYNGEE. With 7 bases removed from V and 0 bases from J, the gap between germline ends came to 13 bases. The CDR3 length is 15 residues. The DNA for the CDR3 is TGTGCCAGCGGAGGCCTGAACGCGAACACCGGGGAGCTGTTTTTT. Its translation is CASGGLNANTGELFF.

The V gene is TRBV4-3, the J gene TRBJ1-2; 7 nucleotides align to TRBD1. Germline V gene data show CDR1 as LGHNA and CDR2 as YSLEER. This CDR3 spans 15 amino acids. J gave up 6 bases and V 1 base, and 8 bases lay outside the gene matches. CDR3 residues: CASSQGTDRANGYTF. CDR3 DNA sequence: TGCGCCAGCAGCCAAGGAACCGACAGGGCGAATGGCTACACCTTC.

CDR3 coding DNA: TGTGCCATCAAAAACGCAGGGGACGCAGATACGCAGTATTTT. Protein: CAIKNAGDADTQYF. This chain joins TRBV10-3 and TRBJ2-3; D is perhaps TRBD1 (6 bases). This CDR3 comprises 14 residues. Germline V gene data show CDR1 as ENHRY and CDR2 as SYGVKD. V lost 7 bases and J 4 bases, leaving 15 bases between the germline ends.

This chain joins TRBV23-1 and TRBJ1-6; tentative D call: TRBD1 (6 bases). TRBV23-1 is annotated as an ORF whose role is uncertain. This CDR3 is built from 12 residues. Deletions cut 11 bases from V and 7 bases from J, with 12 bases between. Here the CDR3 DNA reads TGCGCCGGGGTGCAGGGGAATTCACCCCTCCACTTT. Translating it yields CAGVQGNSPLHF.

The chain's CDR3 is CASSVGPWGADNEQFF. As DNA, the CDR3 is TGTGCCAGCAGCGTAGGACCTTGGGGGGCCGACAATGAGCAGTTCTTC. This chain uses TRBV9 with TRBJ2-1, with D perhaps matching TRBD1 or TRBD2 (6 bases each). V was pared by 0 bases and J by 5 bases, with 15 bases between. The CDR3 totals 16 residues. CDR1 and CDR2 (germline): SGDLS, YYNGEE.

In its sample, this clonotype was seen once. The chain uses TRBV9 and TRBJ2-7; weak D call: TRBD1 (6 bases). Trimming cost V 0 bases and J 4 bases, with 14 bases left between them. This CDR3 is 15 amino acids long. Germline V gene lookup returns CDR1 SGDLS and CDR2 YYNGEE. As DNA, the CDR3 is TGTGCCAGCAGCGTAGTCCCAGGGGACCTATACGAGCAGTACTTC. Translated, it gives CASSVVPGDLYEQYF. The full variable domain, completed using reference TRBV9 and TRBJ2-7, is DSGVTQTPKHLITATGQRVTLRCSPRSGDLSVYWYQQSLDQGLQFLIQYYNGEERAKGNILERFSAQQFPDLHSELNLSSLELGDSALYFCASSVVPGDLYEQYFGPGTRLTVT.

This sequence joins TRBV29-1 and TRBJ1-5; the D gene is possibly TRBD1 (5 bases). CDR1 and CDR2 (germline): SQVTM, ANQGSEA. With 4 bases removed from V and 0 bases from J, the gap between germline ends came to 7 bases. The CDR3 has 13 amino acids. Here the CDR3 reads CSVGGDSNQPQHF. The CDR3 DNA sequence: TGCAGCGTTGGAGGGGATAGCAATCAGCCCCAGCATTTT.

This sequence joins TRBV15 and TRBJ2-5, with D possibly being TRBD1 (5 bases). The V and J ends lost 0 bases and 4 bases respectively, with 12 bases between them. Germline values: CDR1 LNHNV, CDR2 YYDKDF (reference sequence). The CDR3 loop spans 15 amino acids. As DNA, the CDR3 is TGTGCCACCAGCAGAGAGAGACAGCCGGGAGAGACCCAGTACTTC. This translates into CATSRERQPGETQYF.

The CDR3 reads CSVRIVDYGYTF. CDR3 nucleotides: TGCAGTGTTCGGATCGTGGACTATGGCTACACCTTC. The V and J genes are TRBV20-1 and TRBJ1-2; the D is unclear. The CDR3 is made up of 12 amino acids. Germline V gene data show CDR1 as DFQATT and CDR2 as SNEGSKA (reference sequence). V was pared by 7 bases and J by 3 bases, with 12 bases between.

This chain uses TRBV5-4 with TRBJ2-1, with D maybe TRBD1 (5 bases). Deletions cut 0 bases from V and 5 bases from J, with 12 bases between. This CDR3 contains 15 residues. Per germline, CDR1 SGHNT and CDR2 YYREEE (reference sequence). The CDR3 DNA is TGTGCCAGCAGCTTGGGAGGACAAGCTAACAATGAGCAGTTCTTC. Its protein is CASSLGGQANNEQFF.

This chain links TRBV2 with TRBJ1-1; 7 bases line up with TRBD1. Losses at the gene ends were 5 bases for V and 1 base for J; bases not matched to a gene: 7. CDR1 SNHLY and CDR2 FYNNEI come from the germline V gene. The CDR3 spans 15 residues. DNA of the CDR3: TGTGCCAGCAGTTTGACCGGGACAGAGAACACTGAAGCTTTCTTT. Protein sequence: CASSLTGTENTEAFF.

This chain uses TRBV7-2 with TRBJ2-5; TRBD1 matches at 11 bases. The CDR3 runs to 15 residues. The ends lost 4 bases at V and 5 bases at J; junction bases unmatched: 6. Looked up from germline, CDR1 is SGHTA and CDR2 is FQGNSA. The CDR3 protein is CASSWTGGASETQYF. In nucleotides, the CDR3 is TGTGCCAGCAGCTGGACAGGGGGCGCATCGGAGACCCAGTACTTC.

This chain joins TRBV30 and TRBJ2-7; D possibly corresponds to TRBD1 (5 bases). V lost 3 bases to trimming and J lost 3 bases, with 18 bases between them. The CDR3 is 15 residues long. CDR1 GTSNPN and CDR2 SVGIG come from the germline V gene (reference sequence). DNA of the CDR3: TGTGCCTGGAGGGGGCCCGACAGCCTGGACTACGAGCAGTACTTC. It translates to CAWRGPDSLDYEQYF.

The chain combines TRBV12-3 or TRBV12-4 with TRBJ1-5; no clear D gene. The CDR3 consists of 14 residues. Trimming removed 6 bases at V and 0 bases at J, with 9 bases between. The CDR3 reads CASSLTYSNQPQHF. The CDR3 region has the DNA TGTGCCAGCAGCCTAACATATAGCAATCAGCCCCAGCATTTT.

The chain uses TRBV18 and TRBJ1-1; no reliable D call. The CDR3 is 13 amino acids. Trimming removed 4 bases at V and 3 bases at J, with 9 bases between. Germline values: CDR1 KGHSH, CDR2 LQKENI. The DNA of the CDR3 is TGTGCCAGCTCACACAGTGGGGACACTGAAGCTTTCTTT. Amino acids: CASSHSGDTEAFF. Looking up the rest from reference TRBV18 and TRBJ1-1 gives the full variable domain: NAGVMQNPRHLVRRRGQEARLRCSPMKGHSHVYWYRQLPEEGLKFMVYLQKENIIDESGMPKERFSAEFPKEGPSILRIQQVVRGDSAAYFCASSHSGDTEAFFGQGTRLTVV.

This chain joins TRBV20-1 and TRBJ2-1, with TRBD2 as a possible D gene (6 bases). The germline gives CDR1 DFQATT, CDR2 SNEGSKA (reference sequence). The CDR3 covers 13 residues. Between the trimmed V and J ends, which lost 7 bases and 2 bases, there was a span of 12 bases. Here the CDR3 reads CSVERGAYNEQFF. CDR3 DNA sequence: TGCAGTGTTGAACGCGGGGCCTACAATGAGCAGTTCTTC.

CDR3 residues: CASSVELGTYEQYF. CDR3 sequence (DNA): TGTGCCAGCAGCGTAGAGCTGGGGACCTACGAGCAGTACTTC. This chain uses TRBV9 with TRBJ2-7; D uncertain. Germline V gives CDR1 SGDLS, CDR2 YYNGEE. CDR3 length: 14 amino acids. The ends were cut back, 0 bases at V and 2 bases at J, with 9 bases in the middle. Full variable domain (rest looked up from reference TRBV9 and TRBJ2-7): DSGVTQTPKHLITATGQRVTLRCSPRSGDLSVYWYQQSLDQGLQFLIQYYNGEERAKGNILERFSAQQFPDLHSELNLSSLELGDSALYFCASSVELGTYEQYFGPGTRLTVT.

The chain carries TRBV7-3 and TRBJ2-5, with D unresolved. CDR1 and CDR2 (germline): SGHTA, FQGTGA. The V end lost 6 bases, the J end lost 4 bases, and 15 bases lay between the germline ends. The CDR3 is 14 residues long. The chain's CDR3 is CASSPGPAVETQYF. CDR3 nucleotides: TGTGCCAGCAGTCCCGGACCGGCGGTAGAGACCCAGTACTTC. Together with reference TRBV7-3 and TRBJ2-5, the CDR3 gives the full variable domain: GAGVSQTPSNKVTEKGKYVELRCDPISGHTALYWYRQSLGQGPEFLIYFQGTGAADDSGLPNDRFFAVRPEGSVSTLKIQRTERGDSAVYLCASSPGPAVETQYFGPGTRLLVL.

The rearrangement uses TRBV2 and TRBJ1-6; D unclear. The germline V gene encodes CDR1 SNHLY and CDR2 FYNNEI. V dropped 3 bases and J dropped 10 bases, with 13 bases sitting between them. This CDR3 spans 14 amino acids. The CDR3 region is CASSDRTKVSPLHF. CDR3 sequence (DNA): TGTGCCAGCAGTGATAGAACGAAAGTCTCACCCCTCCACTTT.

J is TRBJ1-5 and V is TRBV20-1; 7 bases align to TRBD1. Losses at the gene ends were 8 bases for V and 4 bases for J; bases not matched to a gene: 14. Germline loops: CDR1 DFQATT, CDR2 SNEGSKA (reference sequence). The CDR3 has 15 residues. CDR3 amino acids: CSLSRDGQVNQPQHF. The DNA of the CDR3 is TGCAGTCTCTCGCGGGATGGACAGGTTAATCAGCCCCAGCATTTT.